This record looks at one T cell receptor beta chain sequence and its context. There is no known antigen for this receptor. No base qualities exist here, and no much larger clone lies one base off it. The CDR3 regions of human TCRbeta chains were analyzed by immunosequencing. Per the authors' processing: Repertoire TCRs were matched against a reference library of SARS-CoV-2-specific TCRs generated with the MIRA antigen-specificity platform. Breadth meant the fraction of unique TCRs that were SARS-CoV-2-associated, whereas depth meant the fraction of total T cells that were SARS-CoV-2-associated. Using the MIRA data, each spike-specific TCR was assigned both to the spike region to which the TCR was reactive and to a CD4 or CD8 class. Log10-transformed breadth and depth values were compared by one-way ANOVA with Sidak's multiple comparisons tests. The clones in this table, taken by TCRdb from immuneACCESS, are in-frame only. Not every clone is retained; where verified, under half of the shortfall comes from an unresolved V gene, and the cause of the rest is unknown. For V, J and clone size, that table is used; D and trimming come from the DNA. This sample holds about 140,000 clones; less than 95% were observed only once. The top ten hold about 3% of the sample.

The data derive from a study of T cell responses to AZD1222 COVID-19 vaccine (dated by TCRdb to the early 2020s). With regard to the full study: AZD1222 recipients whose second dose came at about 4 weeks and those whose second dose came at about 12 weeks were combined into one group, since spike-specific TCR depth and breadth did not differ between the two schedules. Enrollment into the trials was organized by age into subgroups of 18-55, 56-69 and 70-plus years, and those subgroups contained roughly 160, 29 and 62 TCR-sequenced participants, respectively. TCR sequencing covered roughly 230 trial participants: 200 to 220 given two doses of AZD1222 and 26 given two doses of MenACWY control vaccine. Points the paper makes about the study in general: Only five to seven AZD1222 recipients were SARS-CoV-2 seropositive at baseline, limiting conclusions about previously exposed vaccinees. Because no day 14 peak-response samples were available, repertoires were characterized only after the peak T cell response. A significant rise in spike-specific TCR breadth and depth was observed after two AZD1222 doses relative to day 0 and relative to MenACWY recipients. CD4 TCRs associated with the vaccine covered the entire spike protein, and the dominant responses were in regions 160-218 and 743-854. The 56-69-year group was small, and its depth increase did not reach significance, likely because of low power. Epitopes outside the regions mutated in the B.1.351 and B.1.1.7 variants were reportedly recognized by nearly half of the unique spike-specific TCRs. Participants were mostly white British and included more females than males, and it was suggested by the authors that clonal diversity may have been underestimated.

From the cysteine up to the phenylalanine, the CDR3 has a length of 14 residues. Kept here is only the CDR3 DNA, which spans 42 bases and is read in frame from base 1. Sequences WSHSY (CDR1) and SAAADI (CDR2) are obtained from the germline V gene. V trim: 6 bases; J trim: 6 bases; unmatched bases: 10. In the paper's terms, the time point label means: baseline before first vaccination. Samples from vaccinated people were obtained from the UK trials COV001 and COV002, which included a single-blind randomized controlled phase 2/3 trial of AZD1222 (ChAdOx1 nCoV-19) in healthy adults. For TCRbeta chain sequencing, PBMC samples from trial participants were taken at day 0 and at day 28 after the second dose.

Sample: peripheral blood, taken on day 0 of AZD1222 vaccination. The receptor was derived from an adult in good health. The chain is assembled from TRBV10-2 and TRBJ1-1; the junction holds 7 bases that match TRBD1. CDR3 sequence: CASRTLGQVAEAFF. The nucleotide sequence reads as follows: TGCGCCAGCAGGACGCTCGGACAGGTGGCTGAAGCTTTCTTT.